This T cell receptor (beta chain) stems from a study of cytomegalovirus exposure and HLA in healthy donors. Overall study results and limits: It was likely that a cluster of highly shared sequence variants was a sequencing artifact.

Vbeta (60) and Jbeta (13) primers were used in the PCR. TCRdb keeps only in-frame clones here, not all; method: immunoSEQ multiplex PCR. Of 150,000 to 200,000 clones in the sample, 82% are singletons; the top ten hold 1.5%. Concerning this clone itself: Antigen: not known.

The sequence was obtained from a man aged 40-49 years in good health and CMV-seronegative. Sequenced input: PBMCs.

The CDR3 protein is CASSLVRYSGANVLTF. The CDR3 region has the DNA TGTGCCAGCAGCTTAGTCAGATACTCTGGGGCCAACGTCCTGACTTTC. The rearrangement uses TRBV7-2 and TRBJ2-6; D gene unclear. This CDR3 is 16 amino acids long. The V end was cut by 1 base, the J end by 0 bases, with 7 bases between. CDR1 SGHTA and CDR2 FQGNSA come from the germline V gene.